The next 24 T cell receptor beta chains were all read from a single sample in a study of cytomegalovirus exposure and HLA in healthy donors. Researchers ran the PCR with 60 Vbeta and 13 Jbeta primers. Here immunoSEQ multiplex PCR was the method, and the copy in TCRdb shows in-frame clones only, minus some. The data contain some 140,000 clones, roughly 80% of them singletons. The sample taken for sequencing was PBMCs. The receptors were gathered from a man aged 25-40 years in good health and CMV-seronegative.

V is TRBV5-1 and J is TRBJ1-1; the D gene is possibly TRBD1 (5 bases). The CDR3 runs to 15 residues. Germline V gene lookup returns CDR1 SGHRS and CDR2 YFSETQ. Trimming took 6 bases from V and 4 from J, leaving 19 bases between them. CDR3 in DNA: TGCGCCAGCACCTGGGGGGTAGGGTCGGGCACTGAAGCTTTCTTT. Translated: CASTWGVGSGTEAFF.

This clone appeared a single time. V gene TRBV7-2 combines with J gene TRBJ2-7, with TRBD2 matching over 8 bases. The CDR3 is 14 amino acids. The junction had 4 bases not matched to a gene; V was cut back by 4 bases and J by 2 bases. Germline V gene data show CDR1 as SGHTA and CDR2 as FQGNSA. CDR3 amino acids: CASSSAGETYEQYF. In DNA, the CDR3 is TGTGCCAGCAGCTCAGCGGGAGAGACCTACGAGCAGTACTTC.

The sample holds a few counts of this clone. The chain is built from TRBV9 and TRBJ2-1; 13 bases line up with TRBD2. V lost 3 bases and J lost 6; bases outside the gene matches: 6. CDR1 is SGDLS, CDR2 YYNGEE, per germline. The CDR3 runs 16 residues. The CDR3 nucleotides are TGTGCCAGCAGCGCGGGACTAGCGGGGCTGGGCAATGAGCAGTTCTTC. Amino acids: CASSAGLAGLGNEQFF.

The chain employs TRBV25-1 and TRBJ2-5; 8 bases align to TRBD1. CDR1 is MGHDK, CDR2 SYGVNS, per germline. The CDR3 extends over 13 amino acids. V shed 5 bases and J 3 bases; nucleotides not matched to a gene: 2. Here the CDR3 reads CASSSGGKETQYF. The CDR3, as DNA: TGTGCCAGCAGTTCAGGGGGCAAAGAGACCCAGTACTTC.

A note on this clone: A junction end diverges from the germline sequence, so it may reflect a read error. Other nucleotide sequences from this sample produce the same CDR3. J is TRBJ2-5 and V is TRBV6-5, with D hard to call. There are 13 residues in the CDR3. Germline V gives CDR1 MNHEY, CDR2 SVGAGI. This CDR3 is CASREPPQETQYF. DNA of the CDR3: TGCGCCAGTCGTGAACCTCCACAGGAGACCCAGTACTTC.

The V and J genes are TRBV6-5 and TRBJ1-3; weak D call: TRBD1 (5 bases). The CDR3 runs to 15 residues. V dropped 5 bases and J dropped 0 bases, with 11 bases sitting between them. In germline, CDR1 is MNHEY, CDR2 SVGAGI. In DNA form, the CDR3 reads TGTGCCAGCAGTCGACAGAGCCCCTCTGGAAACACCATATATTTT. Translated: CASSRQSPSGNTIYF.

The rearrangement uses TRBV9 and TRBJ2-1; 12 nucleotides match TRBD2. V gave up 0 bases and J gave up 3 bases; unmatched junction bases: 7. The CDR3 extends over 18 amino acids. The V gene's germline CDR1 is SGDLS and CDR2 YYNGEE. The CDR3 DNA is TGTGCCAGCAGCGTAGAGATTTTGACTAGCGGGGGCTACAATGAGCAGTTCTTC. Its translation: CASSVEILTSGGYNEQFF.

This chain connects TRBV29-1 to TRBJ1-1, with a tentative D call TRBD1 (6 bases). The V gene lost 4 bases and the J gene lost 3 bases, with 15 bases spanning the gap. The CDR3 has 14 amino acids. Per the germline V gene, CDR1 is SQVTM and CDR2 is ANQGSEA. The CDR3 DNA reads as TGCAGCGTTGCAGGTAGGGACAAGGACACTGAAGCTTTCTTT. As protein: CSVAGRDKDTEAFF.

This sequence joins TRBV2 and TRBJ2-5; 11 positions agree with TRBD2. The CDR3 sequence is 15 residues long. V shed 9 bases and J 5 bases; nucleotides not matched to a gene: 11. Germline V gene lookup returns CDR1 SNHLY and CDR2 FYNNEI. The CDR3 sequence: CASIAGGPSVETQYF. Here the CDR3 DNA reads TGTGCCAGTATAGCGGGAGGGCCCTCGGTTGAGACCCAGTACTTC.

The J gene is TRBJ1-4, the V gene TRBV27, with TRBD1 matching 9 bases. In germline, CDR1 is MNHEY, CDR2 SMNVEV (reference sequence). This CDR3 is 15 amino acids long. Trimming cost V 5 bases and J 8 bases; bases outside gene matches: 9. CDR3 coding DNA: TGTGCCAGCAGTCTATACAGGGGGCTTGACGAAAAACTGTTTTTT. It yields the protein CASSLYRGLDEKLFF.

This clone was seen only once. The rearrangement joins TRBV5-1 to TRBJ1-1, with D tentatively TRBD1 (5 bases). The CDR3 has 14 residues. Trimming cost V 4 bases and J 1 base, with 11 bases left between them. In germline, CDR1 is SGHRS, CDR2 YFSETQ. CDR3 amino acids: CASSPVQGNTEAFF. For the CDR3, the DNA is TGCGCCAGCAGCCCGGTGCAGGGGAACACTGAAGCTTTCTTT.

V gene TRBV19 combines with J gene TRBJ2-5, with 11 bases lining up with TRBD1. V was clipped by 5 bases and J by 5 bases; unmatched bases: 7. Germline CDR1 is LNHDA and CDR2 is SQIVND (reference sequence). The CDR3 runs 15 residues. Here the CDR3 DNA reads TGTGCCAGTAGTTGGACAGGGGGCGCAGTGGAGACCCAGTACTTC. Protein sequence: CASSWTGGAVETQYF.

The chain is built from TRBV18 and TRBJ1-1; a weak D match, TRBD1 (6 bases). The CDR3 totals 13 residues. Trimming left V 5 bases short and J 3 bases short, with 10 bases between. Germline CDR1 and CDR2: KGHSH and LQKENI. CDR3 bases: TGTGCCAGCTCAGGGGGACAAGACACTGAAGCTTTCTTT. The encoded protein is CASSGGQDTEAFF.

V is TRBV6-5 and J is TRBJ2-1; possible D gene TRBD1, 6 bases. The V and J ends lost 4 bases and 9 bases respectively, with 13 bases between them. The germline V gene has CDR1 MNHEY and CDR2 SVGAGI. This CDR3 comprises 13 residues. CDR3 in amino acids: CASSFEGVGEQFF. CDR3 bases: TGTGCCAGCAGTTTCGAGGGGGTAGGTGAGCAGTTCTTC.

This rearrangement joins TRBV30 to TRBJ2-7, with D possibly TRBD2 on 6 matching bases. Trimming shortened V by 6 bases and J by 1 base, and 10 bases separated the two germline ends. The CDR3 totals 12 residues. The germline gives CDR1 GTSNPN, CDR2 SVGIG (reference sequence). The CDR3 bases are TGTGCCTGCGGGGGTACGTCCTACGAGCAGTACTTC. It codes for CACGGTSYEQYF.

This chain uses TRBV28 with TRBJ1-2, with TRBD1 matching 8 bases. The CDR3 has 14 residues. The V segment lost 3 bases and the J segment 4 bases; nucleotides outside the gene matches: 4. Germline CDR1 is MDHEN and CDR2 is SYDVKM. CDR3 DNA sequence: TGTGCCAGCAGTTTCACGGGACAGGCCTATGGCTACACCTTC. This codes for CASSFTGQAYGYTF.

The chain couples TRBV28 to TRBJ1-4; 9 bases line up with TRBD1. V shed 3 bases and J 10 bases; nucleotides not matched to a gene: 12. This CDR3 contains 16 residues. Germline V gene data show CDR1 as MDHEN and CDR2 as SYDVKM. Here the CDR3 reads CASSFIGQGIIGKLFF. Here the CDR3 DNA reads TGTGCCAGCAGTTTCATCGGACAGGGGATTATTGGAAAACTGTTTTTT.

The gene calls are TRBV2 and TRBJ1-1, with D possibly matching TRBD1 (6 bases). Trimming removed 1 base at V and 4 bases at J, with 22 bases between. The CDR3 runs 18 residues. Per the germline V gene, CDR1 is SNHLY and CDR2 is FYNNEI. CDR3 in amino acids: CASSEVPYTGFRGTEAFF. For the CDR3, the DNA is TGTGCCAGCAGTGAAGTTCCTTACACAGGGTTCAGGGGCACTGAAGCTTTCTTT.

This sequence joins TRBV5-4 and TRBJ2-1; TRBD2 agrees at 8 bases. The CDR3 runs 17 residues. Trimming at V came to 5 bases and at J to 4 bases, leaving 14 bases not matched to a gene. Germline assignment: CDR1 SGHNT and CDR2 YYREEE (reference sequence). The CDR3 DNA reads TGTGCCAGCAGTTTTACTAGCGGACTTCCCCTATACAATGAGCAGTTCTTC. It translates to CASSFTSGLPLYNEQFF.

V is TRBV5-1 and J is TRBJ1-1; tentatively, D is TRBD1 (6 bases). The ends were cut back, 3 bases at V and 8 bases at J, with 14 bases in the middle. Germline CDR1 reads SGHRS; CDR2 reads YFSETQ. The CDR3 loop spans 13 amino acids. CDR3 amino acids: CASSSEAGTEAFF. The CDR3 nucleotides are TGCGCCAGCAGCTCCGAAGCGGGGACAGAAGCTTTCTTT.

The CDR3 DNA reads TGTGCCAGCAGTTTTGACTACCCCACAGATACGCAGTATTTT. Amino acids: CASSFDYPTDTQYF. The rearrangement links TRBV27 to TRBJ2-3, with D tentatively TRBD2 (5 bases). V was cut by 3 bases and J by 2 bases, with 9 bases left in between. This CDR3 is 14 amino acids long. Germline CDR1 reads MNHEY; CDR2 reads SMNVEV (reference sequence).

The chain uses TRBV10-3 and TRBJ2-2; TRBD2 matches 10 bases. Germline V gene data show CDR1 as ENHRY and CDR2 as SYGVKD. The CDR3 extends over 17 amino acids. J was trimmed by 6 bases and V by 2 bases; bases with no gene match: 9. The CDR3 loop is CAISEAPSGRKAGELFF. The DNA of the CDR3 is TGTGCCATCAGTGAGGCCCCTAGCGGGAGAAAGGCCGGGGAGCTGTTTTTT.

CDR3: CASSGRQGRGETQYF. The CDR3 bases are TGTGCCAGCAGCGGAAGACAGGGTAGGGGTGAGACCCAGTACTTC. This rearrangement joins TRBV13 to TRBJ2-5; TRBD1 aligns across 7 bases. Looked up from germline, CDR1 is PRHDT and CDR2 is FYEKMQ (reference sequence). The CDR3 runs to 15 residues. V lost 5 bases, J lost 5 bases, and 11 bases stayed unmatched.

This chain uses TRBV21-1 with TRBJ1-5; the D call in the table, TRBD1, was not verified against the DNA. TRBV21-1 is a recognized pseudogene. The CDR3 is made up of 19 amino acids. The CDR3 sequence: CASSKALIYGADSNQPQHF. For the CDR3, the DNA is TGTGCCAGCAGCAAAGCGCTAATTTATGGGGCCGATAGCAATCAGCCCCAGCATTTT.